Detailed here is one T cell receptor (beta chain). Its antigen is unknown. This specimen belongs to a study of PD-L1 blockade in urothelial cancer. Looking at the study overall: At 6 weeks and at 3 weeks (second dose) after treatment start, blood was analyzed. Study-level results: More expansion of tumor-associated blood clones, seen at 3 weeks, marked durable-benefit patients.

Only in-frame clones appear in the TCRdb table, and some are missing; sequencing was by immunoSEQ multiplex PCR. The sample has tens of thousands of clones; around 88% are singletons. Time point in this sample: pretreatment peripheral blood. Samples were collected from each patient before treatment and during treatment. Each patient gave between 1 and 8 of them in total. The CDR3 is made up of 15 amino acids. In germline, CDR1 is SQVTM, CDR2 ANQGSEA. The V end lost 3 bases, the J end lost 7 bases, and 20 bases lay between the germline ends. This sequence originates from a woman in her sixties or seventies with urothelial cancer. The V gene is TRBV29-1, the J gene TRBJ2-3; maybe TRBD2 (6 bases). The sample consisted of PBMCs, taken around atezolizumab (anti-PD-L1) treatment. Here the CDR3 reads CSVDKGREAGNTQYF. The CDR3 bases are TGCAGCGTTGATAAGGGCAGGGAGGCTGGGAATACGCAGTATTTT.